The 13 T cell receptor beta chains below come from one sample, sequenced in a study of T cells in Graves' hyperthyroidism and ophthalmopathy. TCR beta CDR3 region amplification was performed from RNA transcripts. The HTBI primer set was used in a first-round RT-PCR of the TCR CDR3. TCRdb ran MiXCR on the multiplex PCR reads and lists one entry per CDR3 protein. The sample has 20,000 to 30,000 distinct CDR3 sequences, less than 45% seen once. Source material: blood. These receptor sequences come from a woman aged 30 to 39 with Graves' hyperthyroidism.

This clonotype came up many times. The chain recombines TRBV14 with TRBJ2-1; D is perhaps TRBD1 or TRBD2 (5 bases each). Trimming left V 4 bases short and J 4 bases short, with 8 bases between. This CDR3 has 13 amino acids. In germline, CDR1 is SGHDN, CDR2 FVKESK. CDR3 region: CASSPWGYNEQFF. As DNA, the CDR3 is TGTGCCAGCAGCCCTTGGGGGTACAATGAGCAGTTCTTC.

The chain joins TRBV7-8 to TRBJ1-2; 11 nucleotides line up with TRBD1. From germline, CDR1 is SGHVS and CDR2 FQNEAQ. This CDR3 region has 20 residues. V lost 4 bases, J lost 6 bases, and 22 bases stayed unmatched. CDR3 sequence reads: CASSSPPLGGDRGSVDGYTF. Written as DNA, the CDR3 is TGTGCCAGCAGCTCTCCCCCCTTGGGCGGGGACAGGGGGAGCGTCGATGGCTACACCTTC.

In this sample, this clonotype turned up many times. The chain links TRBV5-6 to TRBJ1-1, with D possibly TRBD1 on 5 matching bases. The germline CDR1 and CDR2 sequences are SGHDT and YYEEEE. CDR3 length: 13 amino acids. V lost 4 bases and J lost 5, with 12 bases in between. The CDR3 DNA follows: TGTGCCAGCAGCCCCCCAGGGTTTACTGAAGCTTTCTTT. It codes for CASSPPGFTEAFF.

This clonotype occurred many times. The chain links TRBV7-3 to TRBJ2-2, with 8 bases that match TRBD2. With V trimmed by 5 bases and J by 0 bases, 5 bases remained unmatched. The CDR3 totals 16 residues. From germline, CDR1 is SGHTA and CDR2 FQGTGA. The CDR3 loop reads CASSKRGTSNTGELFF. CDR3 nucleotide sequence: TGTGCCAGCAGCAAGCGGGGGACCTCGAACACCGGGGAGCTGTTTTTT.

This clonotype was detected a few times. The V call is TRBV18, the J call TRBJ1-5; 8 bases fit TRBD1. Unmatched junction bases numbered 12, after V lost 4 bases and J lost 7 bases. The germline V gene encodes CDR1 KGHSH and CDR2 LQKENI. The CDR3 covers 16 residues. CDR3 bases: TGTGCCAGCTCACGGGGGGAAACAGGGGGTAACCAGCCCCAGCATTTT. Translating gives CASSRGETGGNQPQHF.

Relative to its sample, this clonotype is medium-sized. V gene TRBV15 combines with J gene TRBJ2-7; D is ambiguous. CDR3 length: 14 residues. Trimming took 0 bases from V and 4 from J, leaving 10 bases between them. Per germline, CDR1 LNHNV and CDR2 YYDKDF (reference sequence). In DNA form, the CDR3 reads TGTGCCACCAGCAGAGATTCCCCCCTTTACGAGCAGTACTTC. Protein product: CATSRDSPLYEQYF.

Ten or more counts support this clonotype. The chain has TRBV2 and TRBJ2-5; 11 bases fit TRBD1. CDR3 length: 14 amino acids. Per germline, CDR1 SNHLY and CDR2 FYNNEI. V was pared by 4 bases and J by 5 bases, with 3 bases of the junction left unmatched. CDR3 nucleotides: TGTGCCAGCAGTGGGACAGGGGGCGGGGAGACCCAGTACTTC. It specifies CASSGTGGGETQYF.

The chain combines TRBV11-3 with TRBJ1-2; possibly TRBD1 for D (5 bases). The V gene lost 4 bases and the J gene lost 8 bases, with 11 bases spanning the gap. Germline loops: CDR1 SGHNT, CDR2 YENEEA. This CDR3 has 12 residues. CDR3 nucleotide sequence: TGTGCCAGCAGCTACGGGGGAACAGGCTACACCTTC. This gives the protein CASSYGGTGYTF.

As to this clonotype: The conserved final phenylalanine or tryptophan is absent from the CDR3, which likely points to a read error. The chain uses TRBV12-3 or TRBV12-4 and TRBJ1-1; 9 bases agree with TRBD1. The CDR3 is made up of 15 amino acids. DNA of the CDR3: TGTGCCAGCAGCCGTCCCGGGACAGGGTGGACTGGAGCTTTCATT. It translates to CASSRPGTGWTGAFI.

V usage is TRBV10-3 and J usage is TRBJ1-6; no reliable D call. The length of the CDR3 is 14 residues. V was pared by 3 bases and J by 6 bases, with 9 bases between. Germline CDR1 reads ENHRY; CDR2 reads SYGVKD. The CDR3 DNA follows: TGTGCCATCAGTGATGGTGTCAGTAATTCACCCCTCCACTTT. It encodes CAISDGVSNSPLHF.

This clonotype has ten or more counts. The gene calls are TRBV4-1 and TRBJ2-1, with 9 bases aligning to TRBD2. Germline loops: CDR1 MGHRA, CDR2 YSYEKL. J gave up 1 base and V 1 base, and 2 bases lay outside the gene matches. This CDR3 comprises 16 residues. The CDR3 here is CASSQGTSASYNEQFF. CDR3 bases: TGCGCCAGCAGCCAAGGGACTAGCGCGTCCTACAATGAGCAGTTCTTC.

This clonotype appeared a single time. At one boundary the junction diverges from the germline segment, which might be a read error. This sequence joins TRBV29-1 and TRBJ2-3, with no clear D. CDR1 SQVTM and CDR2 ANQGSEA come from the germline V gene. The CDR3 is 12 amino acids. CDR3 region: CSVEGSTDTQYF. In nucleotides, the CDR3 is TGCAGCGTCGAAGGCTCCACAGATACGCAGTATTTT.

About this clonotype itself: The CDR3 does not close with the conserved phenylalanine or tryptophan, likely indicating a read error. This chain joins TRBV20-1 and TRBJ1-3; D is ambiguous. CDR1 and CDR2 (germline): DFQATT, SNEGSKA (reference sequence). V was cut by 0 bases and J by 11 bases, with 2 bases left in between. The CDR3 is 9 residues long. DNA for the CDR3: TGCAGTGCTAGAGAAGCCATATATCTT. Its translation is CSAREAIYL.